One sample yielded the 27 T cell receptor beta chains listed below, sequenced in a study of identical twins. Using its own MiXCR run on the 5' RACE reads, TCRdb lists one record per CDR3 protein. This table holds about 1.7 million distinct CDR3 sequences, roughly a third found once. The specimen was cord blood. The receptors were sampled from a newborn girl in good health.

The chain has TRBV5-5 and TRBJ1-5; 7 bases align to TRBD1. The CDR3 runs to 15 residues. V trimming: 1 base; J trimming: 5 bases; junction bases outside the gene matches: 6. Looked up from germline, CDR1 is SGHKS and CDR2 is YYEKEE (reference sequence). CDR3 DNA sequence: TGTGCCAGCAGCTTGTGGGACAGCGGGTATCAGCCCCAGCATTTT. Translated, it gives CASSLWDSGYQPQHF.

This clonotype was detected only a few times. The chain has TRBV10-3 and TRBJ1-6; D uncertain. The CDR3 loop spans 12 amino acids. The germline CDR1 and CDR2 sequences are ENHRY and SYGVKD. V gave up 8 bases and J gave up 7 bases, with 9 bases separating them. CDR3 sequence: CAIRRENSPLHF. The CDR3 DNA reads TGTGCCATCCGCCGCGAGAATTCACCCCTCCACTTT.

The rearrangement joins TRBV6-6 to TRBJ2-1; 15 bases match TRBD2. The CDR3 extends over 16 amino acids. J lost 7 bases, V lost 2 bases, and 3 bases had no gene match. Germline lookup yields CDR1 MNHNY and CDR2 SVGAGI (reference sequence). CDR3 DNA sequence: TGTGCCAGCAGTTACCCCGGGACTAGCGGGAGGAATGAGCAGTTCTTC. It specifies CASSYPGTSGRNEQFF.

There are many counts of this clonotype. This CDR3 is CSASPQGSSYNEQFF. The CDR3 DNA follows: TGCAGTGCTAGCCCTCAGGGTAGCTCCTACAATGAGCAGTTCTTC. The chain joins TRBV20-1 to TRBJ2-1; maybe TRBD1 (5 bases). The CDR3 covers 15 residues. CDR1 and CDR2 (germline): DFQATT, SNEGSKA (reference sequence). With 3 bases removed from V and 0 bases from J, the gap between germline ends came to 12 bases.

This clonotype was recorded a few times. V usage is TRBV15 and J usage is TRBJ1-4; no clear D gene. This CDR3 comprises 15 residues. The germline V gene encodes CDR1 LNHNV and CDR2 YYDKDF (reference sequence). V gave up 4 bases and J gave up 5 bases, with 14 bases separating them. CDR3 sequence: CATSKIGRQNEKLFF. CDR3 nucleotide sequence: TGTGCCACCAGCAAAATAGGACGGCAGAATGAAAAACTGTTTTTT. The full variable domain, in which reference TRBV15 and TRBJ1-4 provide the parts outside the CDR3, is DAMVIQNPRYQVTQFGKPVTLSCSQTLNHNVMYWYQQKSSQAPKLLFHYYDKDFNNEADTPDNFQSRRPNTSFCFLDIRSPGLGDTAMYLCATSKIGRQNEKLFFGSGTQLSVL.

This clonotype has more than one count but fewer than ten. The CDR3 DNA reads TGTGCCATCAAGGGGACAGGGGTAGCGGCTCGACAGTATTTT. Encoded protein: CAIKGTGVAARQYF. V is TRBV10-3 and J is TRBJ2-3, with TRBD1 identical over 10 bases. Germline CDR1 is ENHRY and CDR2 is SYGVKD. V shed 7 bases and J 12 bases; nucleotides not matched to a gene: 13. The CDR3 covers 14 residues.

Only a few counts were recorded for this clonotype. The chain couples TRBV20-1 to TRBJ2-1, with D uncertain. CDR1 DFQATT and CDR2 SNEGSKA come from the germline V gene (reference sequence). V was clipped by 3 bases and J by 7 bases, with 7 bases between them. This CDR3 is built from 11 residues. In DNA, the CDR3 is TGCAGTGCTAGTCTATGGAATGAGCAGTTCTTC. It is translated as CSASLWNEQFF.

The gene calls are TRBV6-1 and TRBJ1-1; D is unclear. V dropped 6 bases and J dropped 8 bases, with 22 bases sitting between them. This CDR3 spans 15 amino acids. Germline assignment: CDR1 MNHNS and CDR2 SASEGT. The CDR3 DNA follows: TGTGCCAGCAGCAACACGGACCCCTGGATCAAAGAAGCTTTCTTT. The encoded protein is CASSNTDPWIKEAFF.

V is TRBV29-1 and J is TRBJ1-2, with D tentatively TRBD1 (6 bases). V lost 7 bases and J lost 8, with 14 bases in between. The CDR3 has 11 residues. CDR1 is SQVTM and CDR2 is ANQGSEA in the germline V gene. CDR3 sequence: CSAGAFTGYTF. CDR3 DNA sequence: TGCAGCGCGGGGGCCTTCACGGGCTACACCTTC.

This chain joins TRBV24-1 and TRBJ2-7; 12 nucleotides align to TRBD2. Unmatched junction bases numbered 4, after V lost 8 bases and J lost 0 bases. Germline V gives CDR1 KGHDR, CDR2 SFDVKD. The CDR3 is 15 amino acids. As DNA, the CDR3 is TGTGCCACCACCTCTAGCGGGAGGGACTCCTACGAGCAGTACTTC. Its translation is CATTSSGRDSYEQYF.

The V gene is TRBV10-2, the J gene TRBJ1-5, with no clear D. Trimming shortened V by 4 bases and J by 3 bases, and 16 bases separated the two germline ends. Germline V gives CDR1 WSHSY, CDR2 SAAADI. This CDR3 spans 16 amino acids. CDR3 DNA sequence: TGCGCCAGCAGTGCCGACGTTACAGCATACAATCAGCCCCAGCATTTT. As protein: CASSADVTAYNQPQHF.

This chain links TRBV18 with TRBJ2-3; no clear D. The CDR3 length is 20 residues. Germline V gene lookup returns CDR1 KGHSH and CDR2 LQKENI. V lost 4 bases and J 0 bases, leaving 26 bases between the germline ends. The CDR3 is CASSLPIADQVGLSTDTQYF. The DNA for the CDR3 is TGTGCCAGCTCACTACCGATTGCGGACCAGGTGGGATTGAGCACAGATACGCAGTATTTT.

There are a few counts of this clonotype. The V gene is TRBV6-5, the J gene TRBJ2-2, with D hard to call. Germline V CDR1 and CDR2: MNHEY, SVGAGI. The CDR3 extends over 15 amino acids. V was cut by 2 bases and J by 0 bases, with 7 bases left in between. CDR3: CASSYGSPNTGELFF. The CDR3 DNA reads as TGTGCCAGCAGTTACGGTAGCCCGAACACCGGGGAGCTGTTTTTT.

The chain is built from TRBV28 and TRBJ2-7; 9 positions agree with TRBD1. This CDR3 region has 14 residues. V shed 11 bases, J shed 3 bases, and the junction held 11 bases outside the gene matches. Looked up from germline, CDR1 is MDHEN and CDR2 is SYDVKM. CDR3 loop: CAVSGTGFLYEQYF. The CDR3 DNA reads TGTGCCGTATCCGGGACAGGGTTTCTCTACGAGCAGTACTTC. The variable domain in full, with the rest retrieved from reference TRBV28 and TRBJ2-7, is DVKVTQSSRYLVKRTGEKVFLECVQDMDHENMFWYRQDPGLGLRLIYFSYDVKMKEKGDIPEGYSVSREKKERFSLILESASTNQTSMYLCAVSGTGFLYEQYFGPGTRLTVT.

J is TRBJ2-6 and V is TRBV28, with TRBD1 matching 7 bases. The CDR3 covers 20 residues. Germline CDR1 and CDR2: MDHEN and SYDVKM. After removal of 6 bases from V and 0 bases from J, the junction contained 17 bases not matched to a gene. This CDR3 reads CASSYLGDRTILSGANVLTF. CDR3 bases: TGTGCCAGCAGCTATCTGGGGGACAGAACTATTCTCTCTGGGGCCAACGTCCTGACTTTC.

In this sample, this clonotype turned up a few times. The V gene is TRBV20-1, the J gene TRBJ2-2; D unresolved. Germline V gives CDR1 DFQATT, CDR2 SNEGSKA (reference sequence). The CDR3 sequence is 12 residues long. V lost 2 bases and J lost 4, with 5 bases in between. The CDR3: CSARHTTGELFF. The CDR3 nucleotides read TGCAGTGCTAGACATACCACCGGGGAGCTGTTTTTT.

This clonotype appeared a few times. The chain has TRBV15 and TRBJ2-3; D is possibly TRBD1 (6 bases). There are 15 residues in the CDR3. Trimming removed 4 bases at V and 2 bases at J, with 13 bases between. The V gene's germline CDR1 is LNHNV and CDR2 YYDKDF (reference sequence). CDR3 region: CATSITGKSTDTQYF. The CDR3 coding sequence is TGTGCCACCAGCATCACAGGGAAGTCCACAGATACGCAGTATTTT.

V and J are TRBV28 and TRBJ2-5, with D uncertain. CDR1 is MDHEN, CDR2 SYDVKM, per germline. V lost 4 bases and J lost 7, with 16 bases in between. There are 14 residues in the CDR3. CDR3 region: CASSSPLEWGTQYF. The CDR3 nucleotides read TGTGCCAGCAGTTCCCCACTCGAGTGGGGGACCCAGTACTTC.

This clonotype was detected only a few times. The V gene is TRBV12-3 or TRBV12-4, the J gene TRBJ2-7, with 7 bases identical to TRBD1. CDR3 length equals 16 residues. Unmatched junction bases numbered 13, after V lost 3 bases and J lost 5 bases. The CDR3 spells CASSLGYERDSHEQYF. CDR3 nucleotide sequence: TGTGCCAGCAGTTTGGGGTATGAGAGGGACAGCCACGAGCAGTACTTC.

The chain links TRBV6-1 to TRBJ1-1, with no clear D. Trimming removed 3 bases at V and 5 bases at J, with 13 bases between. The V gene's germline CDR1 is MNHNS and CDR2 SASEGT. There are 14 residues in the CDR3. Written as DNA, the CDR3 is TGTGCCAGCAGTGAGGAAGGGTTTAAGACTGAAGCTTTCTTT. Its translation is CASSEEGFKTEAFF.

This clonotype appeared a few times. This chain connects TRBV10-3 to TRBJ2-7; 8 nucleotides match TRBD1. The CDR3 contains 16 residues. Germline CDR1 is ENHRY and CDR2 is SYGVKD. V was pared by 3 bases and J by 0 bases, with 7 bases of the junction left unmatched. The CDR3, as DNA: TGTGCCATCAGTGACGCCTACGGACAGGGCTCCTACGAGCAGTACTTC. This translates into CAISDAYGQGSYEQYF.

Details on this clonotype: A much more abundant neighbour one base away suggests this may be a read error. CDR3 region: CASSFSFQAPSYGQYF. CDR3 sequence (DNA): TGTGCCAGCAGTTTTAGTTTTCAGGCCCCCTCCTACGGGCAGTACTTC. The chain carries TRBV28 and TRBJ2-7; D gene unclear. The CDR3 runs 16 residues. The germline CDR1 and CDR2 sequences are MDHEN and SYDVKM.

This chain connects TRBV6-5 to TRBJ2-5, with D possibly being TRBD1 (5 bases). V lost 5 bases to trimming and J lost 1 base, with 14 bases between them. The CDR3 consists of 15 residues. Germline V gene sequence: CDR1 MNHEY, CDR2 SVGAGI. CDR3 in amino acids: CASSLGAAFQETQYF. The DNA for the CDR3 is TGTGCCAGCAGTCTTGGGGCAGCCTTCCAAGAGACCCAGTACTTC.

The gene calls are TRBV14 and TRBJ2-4, with 7 positions matching TRBD2. V gave up 2 bases and J gave up 13 bases; unmatched junction bases: 17. This CDR3 spans 16 amino acids. Germline V gene lookup returns CDR1 SGHDN and CDR2 FVKESK. The CDR3 DNA follows: TGTGCCAGCAGCCAATCGGGCGGGAGCCAACTCAATGAGCAGTACTTC. It specifies CASSQSGGSQLNEQYF.

This chain connects TRBV25-1 to TRBJ1-2; 7 nucleotides agree with TRBD1. Germline assignment: CDR1 MGHDK and CDR2 SYGVNS. V lost 5 bases and J lost 7; bases outside the gene matches: 7. The CDR3 has 13 residues. CDR3: CASSKLTGVGYTF. The CDR3 bases are TGTGCCAGCAGTAAGCTAACAGGGGTTGGCTACACCTTC.

The V and J genes are TRBV20-1 and TRBJ1-4, with D tentatively TRBD1 (6 bases). V lost 8 bases to trimming and J lost 7 bases, with 17 bases between them. The CDR3 contains 13 residues. Per germline, CDR1 DFQATT and CDR2 SNEGSKA (reference sequence). The CDR3 DNA reads as TGCAGTCCATTTCAGGGGAGGGGTGAAAAACTGTTTTTT. Its protein product is CSPFQGRGEKLFF.

This clonotype was seen at least ten times. The J gene is TRBJ2-3, the V gene TRBV4-2; maybe TRBD2 (5 bases). The ends were cut back, 2 bases at V and 1 base at J, with 16 bases in the middle. The germline V gene has CDR1 LGHNA and CDR2 YNFKEQ. The CDR3 has 17 amino acids. CDR3 in amino acids: CASSQTFRGSGTDTQYF. The CDR3, as DNA: TGTGCCAGCAGCCAAACCTTTCGGGGTAGCGGCACAGATACGCAGTATTTT.